The 15 T cell receptor beta chains given below trace back to one sample, sequenced in a study of T cell responses to AZD1222 COVID-19 vaccine. Measured with immunoSEQ multiplex PCR; TCRdb has only the in-frame clones, and not every one. The sample lists 150,000 or so clones, about nine tenths occurring once. Specimen: peripheral blood, collected on day 0 of AZD1222 vaccination. Receptors were obtained from an adult in good health.

The chain joins TRBV7-6 to TRBJ2-1, with 10 nucleotides matching TRBD2. Unmatched junction bases numbered 2, after V lost 6 bases and J lost 0 bases. Germline V gene data show CDR1 as SGHVS and CDR2 as FNYEAQ. CDR3 length equals 15 residues. The DNA of the CDR3 is TGTGCCAGCAGTGTAGCGGGGGGCTCCTACAATGAGCAGTTCTTC. Translation gives CASSVAGGSYNEQFF. Full variable domain (missing parts from reference TRBV7-6 and TRBJ2-1): GAGVSQSPRYKVTKRGQDVALRCDPISGHVSLYWYRQALGQGPEFLTYFNYEAQQDKSGLPNDRFSAERPEGSISTLTIQRTEQRDSAMYRCASSVAGGSYNEQFFGPGTRLTVL.

This rearrangement joins TRBV9 to TRBJ1-1; D uncertain. The CDR3 consists of 15 residues. Germline assignment: CDR1 SGDLS and CDR2 YYNGEE. The V end was cut by 0 bases, the J end by 1 base, with 10 bases between. CDR3 sequence: CASSVAGPPNTEAFF. The CDR3 DNA reads as TGTGCCAGCAGCGTAGCTGGCCCCCCGAACACTGAAGCTTTCTTT.

The genes are TRBV11-2 and TRBJ2-1; perhaps TRBD1 as D (5 bases). This CDR3 region has 18 residues. Germline loops: CDR1 SGHAT, CDR2 FQNNGV. V was cut by 5 bases and J by 4 bases, with 24 bases left in between. The CDR3 spells CASSRRPQGELPYNEQFF. The CDR3 region has the DNA TGTGCCAGCAGCCGCCGCCCCCAAGGGGAATTGCCTTACAATGAGCAGTTCTTC.

The rearrangement links TRBV18 to TRBJ1-2, with D maybe TRBD1 (6 bases). V gave up 3 bases and J gave up 0 bases, with 17 bases separating them. CDR3 size: 17 residues. Germline CDR1 and CDR2: KGHSH and LQKENI. DNA for the CDR3: TGTGCCAGCTCACCGCGGACAGATCAGTCTTCTAACTATGGCTACACCTTC. Translation gives CASSPRTDQSSNYGYTF.

The V call is TRBV6-2 or TRBV6-3, the J call TRBJ2-7; TRBD1 aligns across 9 bases. The CDR3 sequence is 14 residues long. The germline gives CDR1 MNHEY, CDR2 SVGEGT. V lost 5 bases to trimming and J lost 6 bases; unmatched junction nucleotides: 8. For the CDR3, the DNA is TGTGCCAGCAGTAACGGGGACAGGGTCCTCGAGCAGTACTTC. This codes for CASSNGDRVLEQYF.

CDR3 nucleotide sequence: TGTGCCAGCAGCCCTCGGACAGGAGACTCTGGAAACACCATATATTTT. Protein: CASSPRTGDSGNTIYF. The genes are TRBV7-8 and TRBJ1-3; 7 positions agree with TRBD1. The CDR3 covers 16 residues. With 5 bases clipped from V and 0 bases from J, the junction kept 7 bases outside the gene matches. Germline assignment: CDR1 SGHVS and CDR2 FQNEAQ.

A single count supports this clone. The V and J genes are TRBV7-9 and TRBJ2-1; D gene unclear. This CDR3 spans 14 amino acids. From germline, CDR1 is SEHNR and CDR2 FQNEAQ (reference sequence). Deletions cut 2 bases from V and 10 bases from J, with 15 bases between. Here the CDR3 DNA reads TGTGCCAGCAGCTTAATGTGGCCGTTGGCCGAGCAGTTCTTC. Translation: CASSLMWPLAEQFF.

The chain links TRBV6-2 or TRBV6-3 to TRBJ2-3; 9 positions match TRBD2. CDR1 is MNHEY and CDR2 is SVGEGT in the germline V gene. The CDR3 is 17 amino acids. V lost 4 bases to trimming and J lost 0 bases; unmatched junction nucleotides: 8. DNA for the CDR3: TGTGCCAGCAGTTCCCTCCCAGCGGGGGGTAGCACAGATACGCAGTATTTT. Protein product: CASSSLPAGGSTDTQYF.

Concerning this clone: The junction shows a germline mismatch at one end, possibly a read error. The chain uses TRBV7-9 and TRBJ2-7; 14 nucleotides line up with TRBD2. The length of the CDR3 is 14 residues. Germline V gives CDR1 SEHNR, CDR2 FQNEAQ (reference sequence). CDR3: CASSGGTSGGPVNF. The DNA for the CDR3 is TGTGCCAGCAGCGGAGGGACTAGCGGGGGCCCCGTGAACTTC.

The gene calls are TRBV7-2 and TRBJ1-2; TRBD1 aligns across 7 bases. The V gene end was trimmed by 5 bases and the J gene end by 4 bases; junction bases not matched to a gene: 7. This CDR3 has 14 residues. Germline V gives CDR1 SGHTA, CDR2 FQGNSA. The CDR3 sequence is CASSKQGIGYGYTF. CDR3 in DNA: TGTGCCAGCAGCAAACAGGGGATCGGCTATGGCTACACCTTC.

V and J are TRBV9 and TRBJ1-6; D gene unclear. This CDR3 contains 12 residues. Germline V gene sequence: CDR1 SGDLS, CDR2 YYNGEE. The V end was cut by 4 bases, the J end by 7 bases, with 6 bases between. The CDR3 DNA sequence: TGTGCCAGCAGCCAGGTCAATTCACCCCTCCACTTT. Residues: CASSQVNSPLHF.

V is TRBV19 and J is TRBJ1-6; D may be TRBD1 (6 bases). V was pared by 8 bases and J by 7 bases, with 12 bases between. The CDR3 consists of 13 residues. CDR1 and CDR2 (germline): LNHDA, SQIVND (reference sequence). The CDR3 sequence is CASARTENSPLHF. The DNA for the CDR3 is TGTGCCAGTGCCCGGACAGAAAATTCACCCCTCCACTTT.

The rearrangement links TRBV9 to TRBJ1-6, with TRBD1 matching 12 bases. This CDR3 comprises 17 residues. V lost 3 bases and J lost 7; bases outside the gene matches: 8. From germline, CDR1 is SGDLS and CDR2 YYNGEE. In nucleotides, the CDR3 is TGTGCCAGCAGCGAAGACTGGGACAGGGGGCGAAATTCACCCCTCCACTTT. Its protein product is CASSEDWDRGRNSPLHF. The variable domain in full, with the rest retrieved from reference TRBV9 and TRBJ1-6, is DSGVTQTPKHLITATGQRVTLRCSPRSGDLSVYWYQQSLDQGLQFLIQYYNGEERAKGNILERFSAQQFPDLHSELNLSSLELGDSALYFCASSEDWDRGRNSPLHFGNGTRLTVT.

This chain connects TRBV11-2 to TRBJ2-4; no firm D call. The CDR3 totals 12 residues. Germline CDR1 is SGHAT and CDR2 is FQNNGV. Trimming cost V 0 bases and J 8 bases, with 5 bases left between them. CDR3 region: CASSLDRDIQYF. As DNA, the CDR3 is TGTGCCAGCAGCTTAGATCGAGACATTCAGTACTTC. Looking up the rest from reference TRBV11-2 and TRBJ2-4 gives the full variable domain: EAGVAQSPRYKIIEKRQSVAFWCNPISGHATLYWYQQILGQGPKLLIQFQNNGVVDDSQLPKDRFSAERLKGVDSTLKIQPAKLEDSAVYLCASSLDRDIQYFGAGTRLSVL.

V gene TRBV5-1 combines with J gene TRBJ1-1; TRBD1 is a possible D gene (6 bases). Trimming took off 2 bases at V and 1 base at J, with 12 bases between the two ends. Germline lookup yields CDR1 SGHRS and CDR2 YFSETQ. CDR3 length: 15 residues. The CDR3 nucleotides are TGCGCCAGCAGCTTTGGGGGGCTCCAGAACACTGAAGCTTTCTTT. Translated, it gives CASSFGGLQNTEAFF.